This T cell receptor (beta chain) was captured by sequencing in a study of T cell changes during pregnancy in multiple sclerosis. Repertoires were generated with immunoSEQ multiplex PCR, while TCRdb's copy carries only in-frame clones and drops some. This sample has under 75,000 clones, with about 90% found just once. The J segment lost 3 bases and the V segment lost 5 bases, leaving 7 bases of the junction unmatched. CDR3 length: 16 residues. Per germline, CDR1 MNHNY and CDR2 SVGAGI (reference sequence). This rearrangement joins TRBV6-6 to TRBJ2-3; 11 nucleotides agree with TRBD2. The receptor's source is a female donor in good health, enrolled as a control in a pregnancy study. Sequenced here: CD4+ T cells from peripheral blood mononuclear cells, sampled after pregnancy. The CDR3 DNA follows: TGTGCCAGCAGTCCACGTGGGACTAGCGGTACAGATACGCAGTATTTT. This codes for CASSPRGTSGTDTQYF.